Sequencing of this T cell receptor (beta chain) was carried out in a study of blood T cell repertoires in COVID-19. Study background: The samples span acute and convalescent COVID-19 from the United States, Italy and Spain. Sources were T cells, B-cell-depleted T cells, or PBMCs; the material itself was cDNA or gDNA.

Self-reported history from a screening survey and questionnaire set each donor's cohort. Per the authors' pipeline: Estimation of nucleated cell counts was performed using reference gene primer amplification. Measured with immunoSEQ multiplex PCR; TCRdb has only the in-frame clones, and not every one. The V and J calls and the clone size are those of that table, but D and trimming were determined from the DNA. The profile shows 200,000 to 250,000 clones, roughly 87% of them singletons. V shed 7 bases and J shed 4 bases, with 14 bases lying between them. The CDR3 totals 13 residues. Germline-derived CDR1 and CDR2 are SGHKS and YYEKEE (reference sequence).

The V and J genes are TRBV5-5 and TRBJ2-5; D is undetermined. This clonotype was sampled from a man aged 25 to 40 who had recovered from COVID-19. Sequenced sample: PBMCs or T cells enriched from blood (not recorded which). This CDR3 reads CASFQASPETQYF. The DNA of the CDR3 is TGTGCCAGCTTCCAGGCGAGCCCAGAGACCCAGTACTTC.